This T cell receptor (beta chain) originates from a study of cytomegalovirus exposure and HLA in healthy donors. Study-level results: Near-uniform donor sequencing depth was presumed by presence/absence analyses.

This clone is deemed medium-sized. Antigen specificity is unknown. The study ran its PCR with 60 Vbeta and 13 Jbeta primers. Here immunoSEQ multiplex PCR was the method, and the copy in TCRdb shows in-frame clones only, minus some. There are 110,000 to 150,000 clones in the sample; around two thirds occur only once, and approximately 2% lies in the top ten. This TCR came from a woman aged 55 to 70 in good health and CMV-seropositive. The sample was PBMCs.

CDR3 loop: CASSVTSGDYNEQFF. For the CDR3, the DNA is TGTGCCAGTAGTGTGACTAGCGGGGACTACAATGAGCAGTTCTTC. The J gene is TRBJ2-1, the V gene TRBV19; 11 bases map to TRBD2. V lost 5 bases, J lost 3 bases, and 3 bases stayed unmatched. Germline CDR1 and CDR2: LNHDA and SQIVND (reference sequence). The CDR3 spans 15 residues.